This T cell receptor beta chain was documented in a study of breast tumors, draining lymph nodes, adjacent tissues. One entry per CDR3 protein, called by TCRdb with MiXCR from the multiplex PCR reads. The table includes 66,000 or so distinct CDR3 sequences, roughly 44% detected once. Study-wide results and limits: Data fit most tumor T cells coming from lymph node, expanding in tumor. Tumor repertoires ranked between lymph nodes and nontumor tissue in diversity, with V and J gene preferences. Tumor and nontumor repertoires were significantly more similar in luminal-like than in basal-like breast cancer. The lymph node origin of tumor T cells was framed as consistent with a hypothesis, not demonstrated.

As for this clonotype: Its target is not known. At one end, the junction sequence differs from germline, possibly due to a read error.

The CDR3 has 12 residues. Germline CDR1 is PRHDT and CDR2 is FYEKMQ (reference sequence). The source material was breast tumor tissue. This sequence joins TRBV13 and TRBJ2-7, with TRBD1 identical over 7 bases. This TCR was recovered from a female donor with breast cancer. Some clones in this sample may be carry-over from other donors' samples. DNA for the CDR3: TGTGCCATCAGCCGGGACAGCTACGAGCAGTACTTC. Translated: CAISRDSYEQYF.